The 7 T cell receptor beta chains below all came from one sample that was sequenced in a study of blood T cell repertoires in COVID-19. Here immunoSEQ multiplex PCR was the method, and the copy in TCRdb shows in-frame clones only, minus some. Of approximately 170,000 clones in the sample, roughly 80% were seen once. The sequenced material came from peripheral blood. The receptors originated from a human donor with acute or convalescent COVID-19. The donor label of this sample is uncertain.

The chain carries TRBV30 and TRBJ2-5; no definite D call. V lost 1 base and J lost 5, with 8 bases in between. The CDR3 runs 12 residues. Germline V gene data show CDR1 as GTSNPN and CDR2 as SVGIG (reference sequence). CDR3 sequence (DNA): TGTGCCTGGAGTGGCGAGTTCGAGACCCAGTACTTC. The encoded protein is CAWSGEFETQYF.

The gene calls are TRBV7-2 and TRBJ1-1; tentative D call: TRBD1 (5 bases). The germline V gene encodes CDR1 SGHTA and CDR2 FQGNSA. This CDR3 is 14 amino acids long. Trimming stripped 6 bases from V and 3 bases from J, with 14 bases between. In DNA, the CDR3 is TGTGCCAGCAGATTGGGGCCTCCTCACACTGAAGCTTTCTTT. Protein sequence: CASRLGPPHTEAFF.

The chain has TRBV11-2 and TRBJ2-7; 7 positions match TRBD2. V was pared by 1 base and J by 2 bases, with 8 bases of the junction left unmatched. Germline-derived CDR1 and CDR2 are SGHAT and FQNNGV. CDR3 length equals 16 residues. The CDR3 coding sequence is TGTGCCAGCAGCTTAGTAGGCGGGGGAGTCCCCTACGAGCAGTACTTC. It yields the protein CASSLVGGGVPYEQYF. The full variable domain, in which reference TRBV11-2 and TRBJ2-7 provide the parts outside the CDR3, is EAGVAQSPRYKIIEKRQSVAFWCNPISGHATLYWYQQILGQGPKLLIQFQNNGVVDDSQLPKDRFSAERLKGVDSTLKIQPAKLEDSAVYLCASSLVGGGVPYEQYFGPGTRLTVT.

The chain employs TRBV5-1 and TRBJ2-2, with TRBD2 identical over 9 bases. CDR3 size: 16 residues. Germline lookup yields CDR1 SGHRS and CDR2 YFSETQ. The V segment lost 1 base and the J segment 2 bases; nucleotides outside the gene matches: 3. Here the CDR3 reads CASSLLGLANTGELFF. The CDR3 nucleotides read TGCGCCAGCAGCTTGTTGGGACTAGCCAACACCGGGGAGCTGTTTTTT.

J is TRBJ1-1 and V is TRBV5-1; 7 bases line up with TRBD1. The CDR3 consists of 13 residues. Germline CDR1 is SGHRS and CDR2 is YFSETQ. V lost 0 bases, J lost 8 bases, and 4 bases stayed unmatched. The CDR3 loop reads CASSLAGDREAFF. The CDR3 DNA is TGCGCCAGCAGCTTGGCCGGGGACAGAGAAGCTTTCTTT.

This clone has just one count. The CDR3 bases are TGTGCCAGCAGCGCCTGGGACAGGGGAAACACCGGGGAGCTGTTTTTT. Translating it yields CASSAWDRGNTGELFF. The V and J genes are TRBV3-1 (or the pseudogene TRBV3-2) and TRBJ2-2; 10 bases are shared with TRBD1. Germline V CDR1 and CDR2: LGHDT, YNNKEL (reference sequence). This CDR3 is 16 amino acids long. V was clipped by 5 bases and J by 2 bases; unmatched bases: 5.

This sequence joins TRBV19 and TRBJ2-3; TRBD1 might be the D (5 bases). CDR1 and CDR2 (germline): LNHDA, SQIVND (reference sequence). There are 17 residues in the CDR3. Trimming removed 3 bases at V and 0 bases at J, with 16 bases between. The CDR3 DNA reads TGTGCCAGTAGTATGGCCCTGGGGCAGCTTAGCACAGATACGCAGTATTTT. Translating it yields CASSMALGQLSTDTQYF.